The TCR beta chain under discussion was sequenced for a study of blood T cell repertoires in COVID-19. In the study overall: Some COVID-19 samples were acute and others convalescent; all came from the United States, Italy and Spain. T cells, B-cell-depleted T cells, or PBMCs provided the cDNA or gDNA that served as material.

Original handling: How many nucleated cells were present was estimated from reference gene primer amplification. Profiled with immunoSEQ multiplex PCR; TCRdb holds only in-frame clones, not every one. That table gives V, J and clone size, and the DNA gave D and trimming. The sample lists over 100,000 clones, 85% occurring once. Germline CDR1 reads KGHDR; CDR2 reads SFDVKD. The CDR3 totals 16 residues. Trimming took 4 bases from V and 0 from J, leaving 11 bases between them. Sequenced sample: peripheral blood. The TCR originated in an older man with acute or convalescent COVID-19. This chain uses TRBV24-1 with TRBJ2-2; maybe TRBD2 (6 bases). This CDR3 is CATSDPSVANTGELFF. CDR3 sequence (DNA): TGTGCCACCAGTGACCCTAGCGTTGCGAACACCGGGGAGCTGTTTTTT.